The present entry profiles one TCR beta chain with its context. The junction shows a germline mismatch at one end, possibly a read error. The method behind the library was the immunoSEQ multiplex PCR assay. For most patients, genomic DNA was isolated using the Qiagen DNeasy Blood and Tissue Kit and was shipped frozen to Adaptive Biotechnologies for TCR sequencing. Adaptive Biotechnologies carried out high-throughput TCR-beta CDR3 sequencing of genomic DNA for most patients. As for how the authors treated the data: Adaptive's ImmunoSEQ software supplied the TCR sequencing data for around 19 patients, while MiXCR and VDJtools were used to process three other patients. CD4 versus CD8 sorting errors were corrected by removing sequences found in both subsets at a frequency ratio below 5:1. CDR3 nucleotide sequences shared between donor and recipient were removed because the origin of such sequences could not be assigned. To be classed as alloreactive, a clone needed at least 2-fold expansion over unstimulated cells and a minimum CFSE-low frequency of 0.002% (template counts) or 0.001% (read counts). Mappable clones were those detected in sequenced pre-transplant spleen, lymph node, or MLR CFSE-low populations of the donor or recipient. The cumulative frequency of alloreactive clones was calculated as a percentage of all sequences, weighted by copy number. TCRdb obtained this table from immuneACCESS and retained in-frame rearrangements with V and J assigned. These tables miss some clones; where compared with another copy, unresolved V genes account for less than half of the shortfall, and the remainder is unexplained. D and trimming come from the DNA, and the V and J calls and clone size come from that table. Within this sample are 20,000 or so clones, with 33% of them counted one time only. The top ten hold over 7.5% of the sample.

This specimen's time point label, per the study, means: cells obtained before transplantation from donor or recipient. In mixed lymphocyte reactions, approximately 200,000 CFSE-labeled pre-transplant responders were plated with approximately 200,000 irradiated violet-dye-labeled stimulators and cultured for 6 days. Proliferating CD3+CD4+CFSE-low and CD3+CD8+CFSE-low responder cells were FACS-sorted on a BD Influx sorter after the mixed lymphocyte reaction. This entry comes from a study of graft-versus-host responses after intestinal transplantation (dated by TCRdb to the early 2020s). For the wider study: The transplants that recipients got were multivisceral, liver-intestinal, or isolated intestinal. To identify alloreactive clones, pre-transplant mixed lymphocyte reaction products were sequenced and compared with unstimulated pre-transplant donor and recipient T cells. Every recipient was given anti-thymocyte globulin induction, followed by 2 to 3 years of maintenance tacrolimus and steroids. A cohort of about 26 intestinal transplant recipients, including one retransplant, was enrolled, and a few patients lacking pretransplant specimens were excluded. Graft-versus-host and host-versus-graft alloreactive T cell clones were tracked in the graft, circulation and bone marrow after intestinal transplantation using bulk TCR-beta CDR3 sequencing. A peak of at least 4% donor T cells among recipient peripheral blood mononuclear cells was the definition used for donor T cell macrochimerism. Instead of going to the commercial service, samples from a few later patients were sequenced in-house on an Illumina MiSeq and processed with MiXCR.

The study at large found these results: Early after transplant, peak levels of circulating GvH clones were found to be associated with declines in HvG clones. The conclusions were limited by the relatively low number and heterogeneity of the intestinal transplant patients. In the allografts of patients with donor T cell macrochimerism, GvH to HvG T cell clonal ratios were high. GvH clones were detected in recipient bone marrow, and some appeared earlier in ileal mucosa or blood, consistent with an intestinal mucosal origin.

CDR1 SGHRS and CDR2 YFSETQ were looked up in the germline V gene. Spanning cysteine to phenylalanine, the CDR3 consists of 17 amino acids. Only the CDR3 portion is preserved as DNA: 51 bases, with reading frame beginning at the first base. The TCR sequence derives from a human patient who received an intestinal transplant. The material was alloreactive CD8+ T cells from a mixed lymphocyte reaction culture, obtained before intestinal transplant. The sample's cell subset or site, from its label and the paper: CFSE-low proliferating T cells sorted from approximately 6-day pre-transplant mixed lymphocyte reaction (GvH or HvG direction). The chain joins TRBV5-1 to TRBJ2-1; TRBD2 aligns with 9 central bases. The nucleotide sequence reads TGCGCCCGCAGCTTGGACGGCGGGGGGGCCGGGTGGTGGGAGCAGTTCTTC. Its amino acids are CARSLDGGGAGWWEQFF.